This TCR beta chain was identified in a study of CD8 T cells in ankylosing spondylitis. To note about this clonotype: Its antigen is as yet unknown.

Using its own MiXCR run on the 5' RACE reads, TCRdb lists one record per CDR3 protein. Of around 230,000 distinct CDR3 sequences in the sample, roughly 8.6% are singletons; the top ten hold 6.8%. Study observations and caveats: Clones linked to disease were reported to show significant enrichment in matched ankylosing spondylitis synovial fluid.

V lost 2 bases and J 5 bases, leaving 15 bases between the germline ends. Germline CDR1 is DFQATT and CDR2 is SNEGSKA (reference sequence). The CDR3 spans 14 residues. This clonotype originated in a male donor with ankylosing spondylitis or in good health (not recorded which). The chain employs TRBV20-1 and TRBJ2-5; no definite D call. Material: blood, either unsorted or a sorted T cell fraction (not recorded which). In DNA, the CDR3 is TGCAGTGCTAGACCCAAAGCCGCGCGGGAGACCCAGTACTTC. It is translated as CSARPKAARETQYF.